The 20 T cell receptor beta chains reported below all come from one sample, sequenced in a study of blood T cell repertoires in COVID-19. The repertoire was sequenced with immunoSEQ multiplex PCR; TCRdb's copy has only in-frame clones and lacks some. The top ten hold roughly 8.5% of the sample, which has around 67,000 clones, more than 75% seen once. The specimen was peripheral blood. Source of these receptors: a man aged 50 or older with active COVID-19.

The chain combines TRBV29-1 with TRBJ1-2, with D perhaps matching TRBD1 (5 bases). V lost 7 bases and J lost 3, with 15 bases in between. There are 13 residues in the CDR3. The germline V gene encodes CDR1 SQVTM and CDR2 ANQGSEA. DNA for the CDR3: TGCAGCGCCGGGGCGGGGATTGACTATGGCTACACCTTC. Its protein product is CSAGAGIDYGYTF.

The chain links TRBV4-3 to TRBJ2-7; D is perhaps TRBD2 (5 bases). This CDR3 has 15 amino acids. The germline V gene has CDR1 LGHNA and CDR2 YSLEER. V lost 0 bases and J 1 base, leaving 10 bases between the germline ends. The CDR3 sequence is CASSQDIRTSYEQYF. The CDR3 DNA is TGCGCCAGCAGCCAAGATATTCGGACTTCCTACGAGCAGTACTTC.

V gene TRBV10-3 combines with J gene TRBJ1-5; 7 bases align to TRBD1. V was pared by 5 bases and J by 2 bases, with 3 bases of the junction left unmatched. CDR3 size: 14 residues. Germline V gene lookup returns CDR1 ENHRY and CDR2 SYGVKD. The CDR3 region is CAISTTGGNQPQHF. The CDR3 nucleotides read TGTGCCATCAGTACCACAGGGGGCAATCAGCCCCAGCATTTT.

The chain has TRBV29-1 and TRBJ2-2; 10 nucleotides align to TRBD1. V lost 6 bases to trimming and J lost 4 bases; unmatched junction nucleotides: 5. The CDR3 is made up of 14 amino acids. Germline V gene data show CDR1 as SQVTM and CDR2 as ANQGSEA. In DNA, the CDR3 is TGCAGCGTCCGACAGGGGGCGGTCACCGGGGAGCTGTTTTTT. As protein: CSVRQGAVTGELFF.

The gene calls are TRBV7-2 and TRBJ2-2; 13 positions agree with TRBD2. Per germline, CDR1 SGHTA and CDR2 FQGNSA. The CDR3 covers 17 residues. Trimming at V came to 5 bases and at J to 3 bases, leaving 6 bases not matched to a gene. CDR3 residues: CASSPPGLAGYTGELFF. The CDR3 bases are TGTGCCAGCAGCCCACCGGGACTAGCGGGGTACACCGGGGAGCTGTTTTTT.

This clone was counted between two and nine times. The chain couples TRBV6-6 to TRBJ1-4, with D possibly TRBD1 on 5 matching bases. Per the germline V gene, CDR1 is MNHNY and CDR2 is SVGAGI (reference sequence). The CDR3 consists of 14 residues. Trimming shortened V by 2 bases and J by 4 bases, and 8 bases separated the two germline ends. The CDR3 DNA is TGTGCCAGCAGTTACGCAGGGAATAATGAAAAACTGTTTTTT. Translated, it gives CASSYAGNNEKLFF.

V is TRBV11-2 and J is TRBJ2-2; 12 bases fit TRBD2. The CDR3 runs to 15 residues. V was clipped by 6 bases and J by 5 bases; unmatched bases: 4. Germline lookup yields CDR1 SGHAT and CDR2 FQNNGV. CDR3 coding DNA: TGTGCCAGCAGACTAGCGGGGGGCAGGACCGGGGAGCTGTTTTTT. This sequence encodes CASRLAGGRTGELFF.

CDR3 region: CASISGTDTQYF. As DNA, the CDR3 is TGTGCCAGCATTAGCGGGACAGATACGCAGTATTTT. The chain links TRBV6-5 to TRBJ2-3; 7 positions match TRBD2. This CDR3 has 12 residues. CDR1 and CDR2 (germline): MNHEY, SVGAGI. Trimming at V came to 7 bases and at J to 3 bases, leaving 1 base not matched to a gene.

As concerns this clone: The junction departs from the called germline gene at one end, perhaps through a read error. V usage is TRBV2 and J usage is TRBJ2-4, with 11 bases matching TRBD2. The CDR3 runs to 13 residues. The germline gives CDR1 SNHLY, CDR2 FYNNEI. In DNA, the CDR3 is TGTGCCAGCACCGACCTTACTAGCGGGAGAGGGCACTTC. Residues: CASTDLTSGRGHF.

J is TRBJ2-3 and V is TRBV5-1, with a tentative D call TRBD2 (7 bases). The V gene lost 4 bases and the J gene lost 3 bases, with 12 bases spanning the gap. CDR1 and CDR2 from the germline V gene are SGHRS and YFSETQ. The CDR3 runs to 14 residues. CDR3 sequence reads: CASSMGGQTDTQYF. DNA for the CDR3: TGCGCCAGCAGCATGGGGGGGCAGACAGATACGCAGTATTTT.

CDR3 nucleotides: TGTGCCAGCAGGCTGACAGGGCTTAATGAAAAACTGTTTTTT. Protein product: CASRLTGLNEKLFF. The chain employs TRBV6-6 and TRBJ1-4; TRBD1 aligns across 7 bases. Unmatched junction bases numbered 5, after V lost 6 bases and J lost 4 bases. The CDR3 extends over 14 amino acids. Germline CDR1 MNHNY, CDR2 SVGAGI (reference sequence).

J is TRBJ2-7 and V is TRBV5-6; possibly TRBD1 for D (6 bases). V lost 4 bases and J 5 bases, leaving 10 bases between the germline ends. CDR1 is SGHDT, CDR2 YYEEEE, per germline. The CDR3 runs to 12 residues. CDR3 DNA sequence: TGTGCCAGCAGCCTGGACAGACACGAGCAGTACTTC. This translates into CASSLDRHEQYF.

V gene TRBV7-2 combines with J gene TRBJ2-6; TRBD1 might be the D (6 bases). V shed 5 bases and J shed 4 bases, with 9 bases lying between them. The CDR3 loop spans 14 amino acids. CDR1 SGHTA and CDR2 FQGNSA come from the germline V gene. CDR3 protein: CASSTGQGANVLTF. Here the CDR3 DNA reads TGTGCCAGCAGCACTGGACAGGGGGCCAACGTCCTGACTTTC.

The chain recombines TRBV25-1 with TRBJ1-4, with D tentatively TRBD1 (5 bases). The CDR3 has 15 amino acids. Germline V gene data show CDR1 as MGHDK and CDR2 as SYGVNS. V lost 4 bases and J 5 bases, leaving 14 bases between the germline ends. CDR3 loop: CASSVGGTLNEKLFF. The DNA for the CDR3 is TGTGCCAGCAGTGTTGGCGGGACGTTGAATGAAAAACTGTTTTTT.

This sequence joins TRBV7-2 and TRBJ2-3; 8 bases are shared with TRBD2. Germline-derived CDR1 and CDR2 are SGHTA and FQGNSA. V shed 3 bases and J 6 bases; nucleotides not matched to a gene: 5. CDR3 length equals 14 residues. CDR3 in DNA: TGTGCCAGCAGCTTGGGGACGGGGGGGGATACGCAGTATTTT. Translating gives CASSLGTGGDTQYF.

This rearrangement joins TRBV19 to TRBJ2-7; 12 bases are shared with TRBD2. The CDR3 totals 15 residues. Germline V lookup: CDR1 LNHDA, CDR2 SQIVND (reference sequence). Trimming cost V 4 bases and J 4 bases; bases outside gene matches: 5. As DNA, the CDR3 is TGTGCCAGTAGTAAGACTAGCGGGGGCTTATACGAGCAGTACTTC. Its protein is CASSKTSGGLYEQYF.

This clone was found once. This rearrangement joins TRBV7-3 to TRBJ2-7, with 7 positions matching TRBD1. Germline lookup yields CDR1 SGHTA and CDR2 FQGTGA. This CDR3 is 14 amino acids long. J gave up 3 bases and V 1 base, and 3 bases lay outside the gene matches. The CDR3 nucleotides are TGTGCCAGCAGCTTAAAGGCAGGGGGCTACGAGCAGTACTTC. This codes for CASSLKAGGYEQYF.

The chain carries TRBV6-4 and TRBJ1-3; possibly TRBD1 for D (6 bases). V was trimmed by 6 bases and J by 3 bases, leaving 15 bases between them. CDR3 length: 15 amino acids. Per germline, CDR1 MRHNA and CDR2 SNTAGT. The CDR3 region has the DNA TGTGCCAGCAGACATATTCAGGGGTTTGGAAACACCATATATTTT. This gives the protein CASRHIQGFGNTIYF.

This clone came up a few times. The genes are TRBV2 and TRBJ2-3; 10 positions agree with TRBD2. With 4 bases clipped from V and 7 bases from J, the junction kept 8 bases outside the gene matches. This CDR3 has 15 amino acids. Germline V CDR1 and CDR2: SNHLY, FYNNEI. The CDR3 DNA follows: TGTGCCAGCAGTGCGGGACTAGCGTTGATATATACGCAGTATTTT. Translating it yields CASSAGLALIYTQYF. Based on the CDR3 plus reference TRBV2 and TRBJ2-3, the full variable domain is EPEVTQTPSHQVTQMGQEVILRCVPISNHLYFYWYRQILGQKVEFLVSFYNNEISEKSEIFDDQFSVERPDGSNFTLKIRSTKLEDSAMYFCASSAGLALIYTQYFGPGTRLTVL.

The J gene is TRBJ1-4, the V gene TRBV28; no reliable D call. CDR3 size: 15 residues. Germline values: CDR1 MDHEN, CDR2 SYDVKM. Trimming took 6 bases from V and 0 from J, leaving 11 bases between them. CDR3 nucleotide sequence: TGTGCCAGCAGCTTGGTTGTAGCAACTAATGAAAAACTGTTTTTT. Protein sequence: CASSLVVATNEKLFF.